These 25 T cell receptor beta chains originate from one sample sequenced in a study of brain T cells in children with intractable seizures. The time point denotes: blood from clinic visit 5 months post-surgery; TSC patient then seizure free. Assay: immunoSEQ multiplex PCR; the TCRdb copy retains only in-frame clones and omits some. The sample lists about 320,000 clones, roughly 92% occurring once. This specimen consisted of peripheral blood, obtained about 5 months after surgery. These receptors all stem from a boy under three years old with tuberous sclerosis and intractable seizures.

As regards this clone: Other DNA variants within this sample encode the same CDR3. The chain joins TRBV24-1 to TRBJ1-2; 7 bases map to TRBD1. V dropped 3 bases and J dropped 4; count of bases not matched to a gene: 1. Germline assignment: CDR1 KGHDR and CDR2 SFDVKD. The length of the CDR3 is 13 residues. In DNA, the CDR3 is TGTGCCACCAGTGATAGGGACAGCTATGGCTACACCTTC. It specifies CATSDRDSYGYTF.

This rearrangement joins TRBV18 to TRBJ2-1; D is unresolved. The CDR3 runs 14 residues. Germline-derived CDR1 and CDR2 are KGHSH and LQKENI. The germline V and J ends were trimmed by 2 bases and 5 bases, with 10 bases remaining between them. The DNA of the CDR3 is TGTGCCAGCTCACCAATACTTCTGGACAATGAGCAGTTCTTC. It yields the protein CASSPILLDNEQFF.

The chain employs TRBV19 and TRBJ2-7, with 9 bases aligning to TRBD1. The CDR3 contains 14 residues. The germline CDR1 and CDR2 sequences are LNHDA and SQIVND (reference sequence). V lost 3 bases to trimming and J lost 3 bases; unmatched junction nucleotides: 3. The CDR3 DNA reads TGTGCCAGTAGTATCGGGACAGGGAACTACGAGCAGTACTTC. Translated, it gives CASSIGTGNYEQYF. The full variable domain, with the rest looked up from reference TRBV19 and TRBJ2-7, is DGGITQSPKYLFRKEGQNVTLSCEQNLNHDAMYWYRQDPGQGLRLIYYSQIVNDFQKGDIAEGYSVSREKKESFPLTVTSAQKNPTAFYLCASSIGTGNYEQYFGPGTRLTVT.

The rearrangement uses TRBV7-8 and TRBJ1-5; TRBD1 might be the D (6 bases). Germline lookup yields CDR1 SGHVS and CDR2 FQNEAQ. The CDR3 has 15 residues. V was pared by 3 bases and J by 5 bases, with 14 bases between. CDR3 DNA sequence: TGTGCCAGCAGCTTCGACTTACAGGGCTATCAGCCCCAGCATTTT. Translating gives CASSFDLQGYQPQHF. The complete variable domain, with remaining parts taken from reference TRBV7-8 and TRBJ1-5, reads GAGVSQSPRYKVAKRGQDVALRCDPISGHVSLFWYQQALGQGPEFLTYFQNEAQLDKSGLPSDRFFAERPEGSVSTLKIQRTQQEDSAVYLCASSFDLQGYQPQHFGDGTRLSIL.

As concerns this clone: This sample also contains other DNA sequences that code for the same CDR3. The chain carries TRBV5-1 and TRBJ2-5; TRBD1 or TRBD2 may be the D gene (6 bases each). This CDR3 region has 16 residues. With 4 bases removed from V and 3 bases from J, the gap between germline ends came to 19 bases. Germline V gene data show CDR1 as SGHRS and CDR2 as YFSETQ. The CDR3 is CASSVVMWGAEETQYF. DNA of the CDR3: TGCGCCAGCAGCGTGGTTATGTGGGGGGCGGAAGAGACCCAGTACTTC. Full variable domain (outside the CDR3, taken from reference TRBV5-1 and TRBJ2-5): KAGVTQTPRYLIKTRGQQVTLSCSPISGHRSVSWYQQTPGQGLQFLFEYFSETQRNKGNFPGRFSGRQFSNSRSEMNVSTLELGDSALYLCASSVVMWGAEETQYFGPGTRLLVL.

The chain couples TRBV30 to TRBJ1-2; D gene ambiguous. Trimming took off 1 base at V and 4 bases at J, with 19 bases between the two ends. Germline V gene lookup returns CDR1 GTSNPN and CDR2 SVGIG (reference sequence). CDR3 length: 16 amino acids. The CDR3 nucleotides are TGTGCCTGGAGTGATTCCGGGCCCCCGGGGTTCTATGGCTACACCTTC. Translated: CAWSDSGPPGFYGYTF.

This clone was observed once. The chain joins TRBV6-6 to TRBJ2-5; no definite D call. The CDR3 is made up of 13 amino acids. Trimming took off 6 bases at V and 2 bases at J, with 10 bases between the two ends. Per germline, CDR1 MNHNY and CDR2 SVGAGI (reference sequence). CDR3 protein: CASRPGLQETQYF. The DNA for the CDR3 is TGTGCCAGCAGACCCGGGCTACAAGAGACCCAGTACTTC.

The rearrangement links TRBV28 to TRBJ1-2, with 8 bases aligning to TRBD1. The junction had 8 bases not matched to a gene; V was cut back by 7 bases and J by 4 bases. Germline CDR1 reads MDHEN; CDR2 reads SYDVKM. This CDR3 has 14 residues. CDR3 loop: CASTSWGQAYGYTF. CDR3 DNA sequence: TGTGCCAGCACCTCCTGGGGACAGGCCTATGGCTACACCTTC.

The chain couples TRBV19 to TRBJ2-7, with a tentative D call TRBD2 (6 bases). The V end lost 2 bases, the J end lost 0 bases, and 11 bases lay between the germline ends. The length of the CDR3 is 15 residues. Per germline, CDR1 LNHDA and CDR2 SQIVND (reference sequence). The CDR3 sequence is CASSIWSGSSYEQYF. In DNA, the CDR3 is TGTGCCAGTAGTATATGGTCCGGGAGCTCCTACGAGCAGTACTTC.

The CDR3 here is CASSRGGMHQPQHF. The CDR3 nucleotides read TGTGCCAGTAGCCGGGGAGGGATGCATCAGCCCCAGCATTTT. The chain joins TRBV19 to TRBJ1-5; no clear D gene. V was pared by 6 bases and J by 5 bases, with 14 bases between. Germline assignment: CDR1 LNHDA and CDR2 SQIVND (reference sequence). This CDR3 has 14 residues.

This chain connects TRBV14 to TRBJ1-2; no clear D. The V and J ends lost 4 bases and 2 bases respectively, with 11 bases between them. CDR3 length: 14 residues. Germline V gene lookup returns CDR1 SGHDN and CDR2 FVKESK. CDR3 sequence: CASSPGGQNYGYTF. CDR3 nucleotides: TGTGCCAGCAGCCCGGGAGGCCAGAACTATGGCTACACCTTC.

CDR3 amino acids: CASSEASGGTLYNEQFF. In nucleotides, the CDR3 is TGTGCCAGCAGTGAGGCTAGCGGGGGGACCTTATACAATGAGCAGTTCTTC. The chain couples TRBV2 to TRBJ2-1, with 11 nucleotides matching TRBD2. This CDR3 is 17 amino acids long. Germline lookup yields CDR1 SNHLY and CDR2 FYNNEI. J was trimmed by 4 bases and V by 3 bases; bases with no gene match: 8. Drawing the rest from reference TRBV2 and TRBJ2-1, the complete variable domain is EPEVTQTPSHQVTQMGQEVILRCVPISNHLYFYWYRQILGQKVEFLVSFYNNEISEKSEIFDDQFSVERPDGSNFTLKIRSTKLEDSAMYFCASSEASGGTLYNEQFFGPGTRLTVL.

The chain has TRBV6-5 and TRBJ2-7; D remains unclear. This CDR3 has 13 amino acids. The germline CDR1 and CDR2 sequences are MNHEY and SVGAGI. The V end lost 4 bases, the J end lost 1 base, and 8 bases lay between the germline ends. CDR3 nucleotide sequence: TGTGCCAGCAGTTCTCGGCCGTCCTACGAGCAGTACTTC. It specifies CASSSRPSYEQYF.

This clone has only a few counts. The chain uses TRBV2 and TRBJ1-5; D ambiguous. The V and J ends lost 8 bases and 0 bases respectively, with 8 bases between them. The CDR3 consists of 13 residues. The germline V gene encodes CDR1 SNHLY and CDR2 FYNNEI. CDR3 nucleotide sequence: TGTGCCAGCTCCCAGTTTAGCAATCAGCCCCAGCATTTT. Its translation is CASSQFSNQPQHF.

The genes are TRBV14 and TRBJ1-1; D gene unclear. This CDR3 is built from 13 residues. From germline, CDR1 is SGHDN and CDR2 FVKESK. The ends were cut back, 1 base at V and 6 bases at J, with 9 bases in the middle. The CDR3 loop reads CASSQVRMAEAFF. The CDR3 region has the DNA TGTGCCAGCAGCCAAGTCCGTATGGCTGAAGCTTTCTTT.

The V and J genes are TRBV2 and TRBJ2-2, with 8 bases lining up with TRBD1. The CDR3 covers 14 residues. The ends lost 8 bases at V and 4 bases at J; junction bases unmatched: 6. Germline V gene lookup returns CDR1 SNHLY and CDR2 FYNNEI. CDR3 nucleotide sequence: TGTGCCAGCTTGGACAGGGAGGTCACCGGGGAGCTGTTTTTT. It specifies CASLDREVTGELFF. The whole variable domain, remainder taken from reference TRBV2 and TRBJ2-2, is EPEVTQTPSHQVTQMGQEVILRCVPISNHLYFYWYRQILGQKVEFLVSFYNNEISEKSEIFDDQFSVERPDGSNFTLKIRSTKLEDSAMYFCASLDREVTGELFFGEGSRLTVL.

The V gene is TRBV18, the J gene TRBJ2-1; 12 nucleotides agree with TRBD2. The germline gives CDR1 KGHSH, CDR2 LQKENI. Trimming took 2 bases from V and 0 from J; bases not matched to a gene: 8. This CDR3 is built from 19 residues. The CDR3 DNA reads TGTGCCAGCTCACCAGGGACTAGCGGGTCCTTAAGCTCCTACAATGAGCAGTTCTTC. Translated, it gives CASSPGTSGSLSSYNEQFF.

The genes are TRBV11-3 and TRBJ1-3; 7 bases map to TRBD1. The J segment lost 0 bases and the V segment lost 6 bases, leaving 20 bases of the junction unmatched. Germline CDR1 reads SGHNT; CDR2 reads YENEEA. This CDR3 has 20 residues. Here the CDR3 reads CASSPLLSRDRVSSGNTIYF. Here the CDR3 DNA reads TGTGCCAGCAGTCCCCTGTTGAGCCGGGACAGAGTTTCCTCTGGAAACACCATATATTTT.

Remarks on this clone: Other nucleotide sequences in the sample specify the same CDR3. This chain links TRBV12-3 or TRBV12-4 with TRBJ2-5; D unclear. CDR3 length: 11 amino acids. Trimming took 6 bases from V and 2 from J, leaving 4 bases between them. CDR3 loop: CASSLQETQYF. The CDR3 region has the DNA TGTGCCAGCAGCTTACAAGAGACCCAGTACTTC.

The gene calls are TRBV3-1 (or the pseudogene TRBV3-2) and TRBJ1-1; TRBD1 aligns across 11 bases. V lost 4 bases, J lost 8 bases, and 6 bases stayed unmatched. The CDR3 runs 14 residues. From germline, CDR1 is LGHDT and CDR2 YNNKEL (reference sequence). CDR3 sequence reads: CASSLDRGRLEAFF. The CDR3 region has the DNA TGTGCCAGCAGCCTGGACAGGGGGCGGTTAGAAGCTTTCTTT.

CDR3 protein: CASSEPGSNTEAFF. CDR3 coding DNA: TGTGCCAGCAGTGAACCGGGGTCGAACACTGAAGCTTTCTTT. The V gene is TRBV2, the J gene TRBJ1-1; D is undetermined. Germline lookup yields CDR1 SNHLY and CDR2 FYNNEI. V lost 2 bases and J lost 1, with 8 bases in between. The CDR3 is 14 residues long.

The V call is TRBV29-1, the J call TRBJ1-1, with no clear D. V was clipped by 1 base and J by 3 bases, with 12 bases between them. The CDR3 runs 14 residues. The V gene's germline CDR1 is SQVTM and CDR2 ANQGSEA. CDR3 protein: CSVEAVGRDTEAFF. The CDR3 bases are TGCAGCGTTGAAGCTGTCGGCAGAGACACTGAAGCTTTCTTT.

The chain links TRBV27 to TRBJ2-7; either TRBD1 or TRBD2 may fit D (6 bases each). The CDR3 is 14 residues long. V was clipped by 10 bases and J by 0 bases, with 16 bases between them. Per the germline V gene, CDR1 is MNHEY and CDR2 is SMNVEV (reference sequence). CDR3 bases: TGTGCCACCGCCCCCGGGGGCCCCTCCTACGAGCAGTACTTC. Its translation is CATAPGGPSYEQYF.

The chain combines TRBV29-1 with TRBJ2-7, with 13 bases aligning to TRBD2. The CDR3 sequence is 14 residues long. The J segment lost 2 bases and the V segment lost 6 bases, leaving 4 bases of the junction unmatched. Germline CDR1 and CDR2: SQVTM and ANQGSEA. The chain's CDR3 is CSVEGLAGTYEQYF. As DNA, the CDR3 is TGCAGCGTCGAGGGACTAGCGGGAACCTACGAGCAGTACTTC.

The chain combines TRBV9 with TRBJ2-7; maybe TRBD2 (7 bases). This CDR3 spans 14 amino acids. V was clipped by 0 bases and J by 2 bases, with 9 bases between them. Looked up from germline, CDR1 is SGDLS and CDR2 is YYNGEE. The CDR3 nucleotides read TGTGCCAGCAGCGTAGGGGAGGGGGCCTACGAGCAGTACTTC. Translating it yields CASSVGEGAYEQYF.